Sequencing of this TCR beta chain was carried out in a study of post-analysis software for immune sequencing data. Overall study context: The disease courses covered relapsing-remitting, secondary progressive and progressive-relapsing multiple sclerosis. Findings and caveats of the study: TRBV5-6, TRBV5-1 and TRBV20-1 belonged to a set of a handful of TRBV segments that were more frequent in patients than controls. The study found significantly lower normalized Chao1 diversity in multiple sclerosis patients than in controls.

TCR beta libraries were prepared from cDNA with unique molecular identifiers. Each sample of roughly 1 to 11 million input T cells yielded 500,000 or so cDNA molecules, so each molecule approximated one T cell. MiXCR was run by TCRdb on the PCR reads, yielding one entry per CDR3 protein. Of 650,000 to 850,000 distinct CDR3 sequences listed, more than 45% are singletons. The germline gives CDR1 DFQATT, CDR2 SNEGSKA (reference sequence). Trimming shortened V by 6 bases and J by 5 bases, and 23 bases separated the two germline ends. This CDR3 has 16 amino acids. Concerning this clonotype: Its cognate antigen is unknown.

This chain links TRBV20-1 with TRBJ2-1, with D possibly called TRBD1 or TRBD2 (5 bases each). The receptor's source is a girl aged 10 to 17 with multiple sclerosis. Sequenced sample: blood. The CDR3 region is CSAISQGSVWDNEQFF. CDR3 nucleotide sequence: TGCAGTGCCATTTCCCAGGGTAGCGTTTGGGACAATGAGCAGTTCTTC.